Shown below are 19 T cell receptor beta chains from a single sample sequenced in a study of blood T cell repertoires in COVID-19. TCRdb's table, derived via immunoSEQ multiplex PCR, lists solely in-frame clones and lacks some. The sample records a few hundred thousand clones, 88% being singletons. The sample was PBMCs or T cells enriched from blood (not recorded which). Receptors were obtained from a woman in her forties or fifties who had recovered from COVID-19.

This chain connects TRBV3-1 (or the pseudogene TRBV3-2) to TRBJ2-4, with TRBD2 matching over 13 bases. J was trimmed by 0 bases and V by 4 bases; bases with no gene match: 6. CDR3 length equals 18 residues. Per the germline V gene, CDR1 is LGHDT and CDR2 is YNNKEL (reference sequence). The CDR3 DNA reads TGTGCCAGCAGCCTACTAGCGGGAGGGCTTCGAGCCAAAAACATTCAGTACTTC. The encoded protein is CASSLLAGGLRAKNIQYF.

CDR3 residues: CSVEDPGGGTEAFF. The CDR3 DNA follows: TGCAGCGTTGAGGATCCAGGGGGCGGAACTGAAGCTTTCTTT. The V gene is TRBV29-1, the J gene TRBJ1-1, with 8 bases lining up with TRBD1. Germline-derived CDR1 and CDR2 are SQVTM and ANQGSEA. This CDR3 spans 14 amino acids. Trimming took 3 bases from V and 5 from J; bases not matched to a gene: 8.

The chain combines TRBV28 with TRBJ1-1; 9 nucleotides line up with TRBD1. This CDR3 is built from 14 residues. The germline V gene has CDR1 MDHEN and CDR2 SYDVKM. Losses at the gene ends were 1 base for V and 9 bases for J; bases not matched to a gene: 6. CDR3 in amino acids: CASSLSLGTGKAFF. In nucleotides, the CDR3 is TGTGCCAGCAGTTTATCACTGGGGACAGGGAAAGCTTTCTTT.

This chain links TRBV28 with TRBJ1-2, with D tentatively TRBD1 (5 bases). The V gene lost 6 bases and the J gene lost 4 bases, with 15 bases spanning the gap. The CDR3 covers 14 residues. Germline CDR1 is MDHEN and CDR2 is SYDVKM. CDR3 nucleotides: TGTGCCAGCAGCTTCAGGGCGGGAAGCTATGGCTACACCTTC. Its protein is CASSFRAGSYGYTF.

The chain joins TRBV4-3 to TRBJ2-2; 10 nucleotides match TRBD2. Germline-derived CDR1 and CDR2 are LGHNA and YSLEER. Trimming took 4 bases from V and 7 from J; bases not matched to a gene: 9. The CDR3 contains 16 residues. The CDR3 loop reads CASSRTLAGNSGELFF. The CDR3 coding sequence is TGCGCCAGCAGCCGGACACTAGCGGGAAATAGCGGGGAGCTGTTTTTT.

The chain couples TRBV18 to TRBJ1-2; 7 positions agree with TRBD1. CDR1 is KGHSH, CDR2 LQKENI, per germline. J was trimmed by 8 bases and V by 6 bases; bases with no gene match: 9. There are 13 residues in the CDR3. CDR3: CASSSRQGDGYTF. The DNA of the CDR3 is TGTGCCAGCTCGTCCAGACAGGGCGACGGCTACACCTTC. The full variable domain, in which reference TRBV18 and TRBJ1-2 provide the parts outside the CDR3, is NAGVMQNPRHLVRRRGQEARLRCSPMKGHSHVYWYRQLPEEGLKFMVYLQKENIIDESGMPKERFSAEFPKEGPSILRIQQVVRGDSAAYFCASSSRQGDGYTFGSGTRLTVV.

The genes are TRBV28 and TRBJ1-6, with 7 positions matching TRBD1. Germline assignment: CDR1 MDHEN and CDR2 SYDVKM. This CDR3 has 15 amino acids. V lost 6 bases and J lost 9; bases outside the gene matches: 11. DNA for the CDR3: TGTGCCAGCAGCCCTTCGACAGGGTATGGTTCACCCCTCCACTTT. Amino acids: CASSPSTGYGSPLHF. Variable domain in full (rest from reference TRBV28 and TRBJ1-6): DVKVTQSSRYLVKRTGEKVFLECVQDMDHENMFWYRQDPGLGLRLIYFSYDVKMKEKGDIPEGYSVSREKKERFSLILESASTNQTSMYLCASSPSTGYGSPLHFGNGTRLTVT.

CDR3 coding DNA: TGTGCCACCAGTGGACAGGGAAACACTGAAGCTTTCTTT. As protein: CATSGQGNTEAFF. This sequence joins TRBV24-1 and TRBJ1-1; 7 bases agree with TRBD1. Germline loops: CDR1 KGHDR, CDR2 SFDVKD. CDR3 length: 13 amino acids. Trimming removed 5 bases from V and 2 bases from J; junction bases left unmatched: 1.

V and J are TRBV2 and TRBJ2-5; no definite D call. The CDR3 is made up of 13 amino acids. The germline V gene encodes CDR1 SNHLY and CDR2 FYNNEI. V dropped 4 bases and J dropped 1 base, with 7 bases sitting between them. CDR3 coding DNA: TGTGCCAGCAGTGTCCTTTTCCAAGAGACCCAGTACTTC. Its translation: CASSVLFQETQYF. Complete variable domain (other parts from reference TRBV2 and TRBJ2-5): EPEVTQTPSHQVTQMGQEVILRCVPISNHLYFYWYRQILGQKVEFLVSFYNNEISEKSEIFDDQFSVERPDGSNFTLKIRSTKLEDSAMYFCASSVLFQETQYFGPGTRLLVL.

J is TRBJ1-5 and V is TRBV28; D unclear. The germline gives CDR1 MDHEN, CDR2 SYDVKM. V lost 8 bases to trimming and J lost 1 base, with 18 bases between them. CDR3 size: 16 residues. CDR3 residues: CASEGRTEISNQPQHF. In nucleotides, the CDR3 is TGTGCCAGCGAGGGTAGGACGGAAATAAGCAATCAGCCCCAGCATTTT.

V gene TRBV4-1 combines with J gene TRBJ1-4, with TRBD1 identical over 9 bases. Looked up from germline, CDR1 is MGHRA and CDR2 is YSYEKL. The CDR3 covers 14 residues. Trimming at V came to 9 bases and at J to 6 bases, leaving 8 bases not matched to a gene. CDR3 amino acids: CASGRTGDDEKLFF. The DNA for the CDR3 is TGCGCCAGTGGCCGGACAGGGGACGATGAAAAACTGTTTTTT.

The chain recombines TRBV5-1 with TRBJ2-5; 7 bases match TRBD1. CDR3 length: 15 residues. Germline CDR1 and CDR2: SGHRS and YFSETQ. Trimming cost V 0 bases and J 2 bases; bases outside gene matches: 4. In nucleotides, the CDR3 is TGCGCCAGCAGCTTGGGGACAGGACCACAAGAGACCCAGTACTTC. It is translated as CASSLGTGPQETQYF.

This clone was recorded a few times. The rearrangement links TRBV14 to TRBJ2-5; the D gene is possibly TRBD1 (6 bases). CDR1 SGHDN and CDR2 FVKESK come from the germline V gene. The CDR3 has 14 amino acids. V was clipped by 1 base and J by 4 bases, with 10 bases between them. The CDR3 sequence: CASSQGTVRETQYF. The CDR3 DNA sequence: TGTGCCAGCAGCCAAGGGACAGTGAGAGAGACCCAGTACTTC.

As concerns this clone: Additional DNA sequences in this sample encode the identical CDR3. V usage is TRBV12-3 or TRBV12-4 and J usage is TRBJ1-4; 7 bases map to TRBD1. J gave up 7 bases and V 6 bases, and 5 bases lay outside the gene matches. This CDR3 is 13 amino acids long. The DNA for the CDR3 is TGTGCCAGCAGCCGGGACAGAGGTGAAAAACTGTTTTTT. This codes for CASSRDRGEKLFF.

The chain employs TRBV11-2 and TRBJ2-7; D uncertain. The CDR3 has 15 amino acids. CDR1 and CDR2 (germline): SGHAT, FQNNGV. Trimming removed 4 bases at V and 7 bases at J, with 20 bases between. The CDR3 region is CASSSLRRNHREQYF. The CDR3 bases are TGTGCCAGCAGCTCCTTGAGGCGGAACCACCGGGAGCAGTACTTC.

This chain links TRBV7-6 with TRBJ1-1; D is unclear. The V end lost 0 bases, the J end lost 6 bases, and 11 bases lay between the germline ends. The CDR3 is 14 residues long. CDR1 SGHVS and CDR2 FNYEAQ come from the germline V gene. CDR3 coding DNA: TGTGCCAGCAGCTTAGCAAACTCACCCGCTGAAGCTTTCTTT. Translating gives CASSLANSPAEAFF.

A few counts support this clone. The chain carries TRBV19 and TRBJ2-7; TRBD1 matches at 10 bases. After removal of 5 bases from V and 1 base from J, the junction contained 5 bases not matched to a gene. Germline V gives CDR1 LNHDA, CDR2 SQIVND (reference sequence). This CDR3 has 15 amino acids. For the CDR3, the DNA is TGTGCCAGTAGTGACCGGGACAGGGGTTCCTACGAGCAGTACTTC. This gives the protein CASSDRDRGSYEQYF.

The chain uses TRBV24-1 and TRBJ2-2, with 8 bases aligning to TRBD1. This CDR3 contains 16 residues. Germline V gene data show CDR1 as KGHDR and CDR2 as SFDVKD. Losses at the gene ends were 3 bases for V and 4 bases for J; bases not matched to a gene: 6. The CDR3 DNA sequence: TGTGCCACCAGTGATCGAACCAGGGGGCGCACCGGGGAGCTGTTTTTT. Translating gives CATSDRTRGRTGELFF.

The chain couples TRBV6-5 to TRBJ2-7; 8 bases are a match to TRBD2. J gave up 5 bases and V 7 bases, and 7 bases lay outside the gene matches. The CDR3 totals 13 residues. CDR1 is MNHEY and CDR2 is SVGAGI in the germline V gene. CDR3 region: CASNPGGADEQYF. CDR3 bases: TGTGCCAGCAACCCCGGGGGGGCAGACGAGCAGTACTTC.